This TCR beta chain was found in a study of cytomegalovirus exposure and HLA in healthy donors. Study-level points and caveats: Most TCRs appeared rarely, but some public TCRs recurred in many donors. Later examination showed HLA-associated TCR beta chains had greater clonal expansion than equally common others. The productive fraction for most TCR beta V segments was about 90% or about 30% in an earlier analysis.

There are 11 residues in the CDR3. V was pared by 7 bases and J by 6 bases, with 3 bases of the junction left unmatched. Looked up from germline, CDR1 is SQVTM and CDR2 is ANQGSEA. The PCR contained 60 Vbeta and 13 Jbeta primers. Original methodology: Later analysis identified tens of millions of unique TCR beta chains, approximately 10 million shared. Clones were sequenced by immunoSEQ multiplex PCR, and TCRdb holds only the in-frame ones, with some missing. The DNA gave D and trimming, while V, J and clone size come from that table. The listing records 100,000 to 150,000 clones. Remarks on this clone: Its antigen is not identified.

This TCR was recovered from a man between 18 and 35 years old in good health and CMV-seronegative. The chain uses TRBV29-1 and TRBJ1-2, with 9 bases fitting TRBD1. The sequenced sample consisted of PBMCs. CDR3 coding DNA: TGCAGCGGGACAGGGGAAAATGGCTACACCTTC. It encodes CSGTGENGYTF.